What follows describes a single T cell receptor beta chain. CDR3 size: 18 residues. The V and J ends lost 4 bases and 5 bases, in that order; junction bases with no gene match: 12. Germline values: CDR1 LGHDT, CDR2 YNNKEL (reference sequence). The data were obtained in a study of blood T cell repertoires in COVID-19. Turning to the study itself: Samples representing acute and convalescent COVID-19 were sourced from the United States, Italy and Spain. T cells, B-cell-depleted T cells, or PBMCs supplied cDNA or gDNA.

Data came from immunoSEQ multiplex PCR; TCRdb stores just in-frame clones and leaves some out. The table has 160,000 or so clones, 89% seen once. This chain joins TRBV3-1 (or the pseudogene TRBV3-2) and TRBJ2-2, with 11 bases lining up with TRBD2. The sequence was obtained from a man aged 55 to 69 with acute or convalescent COVID-19. Sequenced material: peripheral blood. CDR3 in amino acids: CASSLPTSGVRRTGELFF. In DNA, the CDR3 is TGTGCCAGCAGCCTACCGACTAGCGGGGTTAGGAGGACCGGGGAGCTGTTTTTT.